This T cell receptor beta chain was obtained from a study of PD-1 blockade in classical Hodgkin lymphoma. Overall study findings and caveats: Whereas CD4+ TCR diversity had risen significantly by C4D1, CD8+ TCR diversity had not.

Notes on this clone: Its antigen is unidentified.

As for time point: cycle 4 day 1 (C4D1), after 6 weeks of nivolumab. Brentuximab vedotin exposure varied, and every patient relapsed after autologous stem cell transplantation. Only in-frame clones appear in the TCRdb table, and some are missing; sequencing was by immunoSEQ multiplex PCR. The table records 40,000 to 45,000 clones, approximately 71% of them present only once. Trimming took 0 bases from V and 0 from J, leaving 12 bases between them. This CDR3 is 16 amino acids long. CDR1 SGHVS and CDR2 FNYEAQ come from the germline V gene. The chain employs TRBV7-6 and TRBJ2-7, with TRBD1 as a possible D gene (6 bases). The sample was peripheral blood mononuclear cells (PBMCs), taken before the fourth cycle of nivolumab. This sequence was found in a human donor with classical Hodgkin lymphoma. CDR3 amino acids: CASSLALRGSSYEQYF. The CDR3 nucleotides are TGTGCCAGCAGCTTAGCACTGAGGGGGAGCTCCTACGAGCAGTACTTC.